Listed below are T cell receptor beta chains from one sample, sequenced in a study of blood T cell repertoires in COVID-19. The table came from immunoSEQ multiplex PCR; TCRdb's copy has only in-frame clones and leaves some out. The sample includes fewer than 650,000 clones, around nine tenths of them seen just once. Sequenced material: peripheral blood. These receptors were obtained from a woman in her forties or fifties with COVID-19, enrolled during active disease. Each CDR3 is given without its conserved first and last residue. D genes are given only for firm matches.

D,J,V,CDR3
NA,TRBJ1-1,TRBV19,ASSIALPNTEAF
TRBD1,TRBJ2-1,TRBV6-5,ASSPDRDVYNEQF
NA,TRBJ1-1,TRBV7-9,ASSLMGSDTEAF
TRBD1,TRBJ1-5,TRBV6-6,ASSRTGRTYSNQPQH
NA,TRBJ1-5,TRBV5-1,ASSFDSPSQPQH
NA,TRBJ1-1,TRBV2,ASSPEVLALPEAF
NA,TRBJ2-1,TRBV5-6,ASSPWGGGASYNEQF
NA,TRBJ1-1,TRBV11-2,ASSLDRGKAF
NA,TRBJ1-3,TRBV10-3,AITQTVSGNTIY
TRBD1,TRBJ2-3,TRBV9,ASSIKDRASWDTQY
TRBD1,TRBJ1-1,TRBV10-1,ASSPDTGDNTEAF
TRBD2,TRBJ2-5,TRBV9,ASSVGLGTTQQETQY
NA,TRBJ2-5,TRBV10-2,ASSQTGLETQY
TRBD2,TRBJ2-1,TRBV9,ASSVGGTSVSSYNEQF
NA,TRBJ1-2,TRBV10-3,AISETGYNYGYT
TRBD2,TRBJ2-1,TRBV6-5,AIRTSGGYEQF
NA,TRBJ1-2,TRBV12-3/TRBV12-4,ASSLAGADGYT
NA,TRBJ2-7,TRBV4-2,ASSRAFPPGEQY
TRBD1,TRBJ2-1,TRBV30,AWRTGGEQF
NA,TRBJ1-4,TRBV27,ASSPSVDEKLF
TRBD2,TRBJ2-1,TRBV19,ASGAASGDHNEQF
NA,TRBJ2-1,TRBV18,ASSSSARGEQF
TRBD1,TRBJ2-7,TRBV10-3,AISESAGQGPYEQY
NA,TRBJ2-7,TRBV19,ASSPLQGNEQY
TRBD1,TRBJ2-7,TRBV11-2,ASSFLSGTGNEQY
NA,TRBJ2-1,TRBV30,AWSLGQGLGNEQF
NA,TRBJ2-3,TRBV6-1,ASSELDGTQY
TRBD1,TRBJ1-1,TRBV3-1/TRBV3-2,ASSHDRVPEAF
TRBD1,TRBJ1-5,TRBV6-5,ASSLTGDQPQH
TRBD1,TRBJ2-1,TRBV11-1,ASSPRGTGLNEQF
TRBD1,TRBJ1-2,TRBV23-1,ASPPGQGANYGYT
NA,TRBJ1-2,TRBV28,ASSLSRDPGYT
NA,TRBJ1-5,TRBV18,ASSLDRNQPQH
NA,TRBJ2-7,TRBV6-5,ASSRLYYEQY
TRBD1,TRBJ1-6,TRBV12-3/TRBV12-4,AIRQGRNSPLH
NA,TRBJ1-3,TRBV19,ASSITVGNTIY
NA,TRBJ1-1,TRBV7-9,ASSFVENTEAF
NA,TRBJ1-1,TRBV10-1,ASAGTLSTEAF
NA,TRBJ1-1,TRBV6-5,ASTLKWGETEAF
NA,TRBJ1-4,TRBV5-6,ASNHRWLNEKLF
NA,TRBJ1-5,TRBV2,ASSERTENQPQH
NA,TRBJ1-3,TRBV10-3,ATRTANSGNTIY
NA,TRBJ2-7,TRBV3-1/TRBV3-2,ASSPPGSYEQY
NA,TRBJ2-2,TRBV5-1,ASSSDTGELF
NA,TRBJ1-4,TRBV4-1,ASSPPGEKLF
NA,TRBJ1-3,TRBV2,ASSQVPSGNTIY
NA,TRBJ2-7,TRBV6-5,ASSFSGIPGYEQY
NA,TRBJ1-4,TRBV23-1,ASSQSIGRANEKLF
NA,TRBJ1-2,TRBV6-5,ASTQGRPPNYGYT
NA,TRBJ2-1,TRBV9,ASSVAGGLYNEQF
NA,TRBJ1-5,TRBV29-1,SVGRVSVNQPQH
NA,TRBJ2-7,TRBV27,ASRGSSYEQY
TRBD2,TRBJ2-3,TRBV30,AWSVLGGGGARNTQY
NA,TRBJ1-2,TRBV9,ASSNQGYPSGYT
NA,TRBJ1-2,TRBV27,ASSLGRSYGYT
NA,TRBJ1-3,TRBV18,ASSPGPGAGNTIY
NA,TRBJ1-2,TRBV7-2,ASSLVMGSLSNYGYT
NA,TRBJ1-5,TRBV10-3,AISESIGDQPQH
NA,TRBJ2-7,TRBV5-1,ASSLTGSSSYEQY
NA,TRBJ1-1,TRBV3-1/TRBV3-2,ASSQGFQRMNTEAF